The 13 T cell receptor beta chains in this list originate from one sample, sequenced in a study of T cell repertoires in cytomegalovirus infection. For these receptors, no antigen is known. TCRdb reprocessed the reads via MiXCR and lists one record per CDR3 protein. The sample consists of 450,000 to 600,000 distinct CDR3 sequences, around 30% of them appearing once. The starting material was cultured PBMCs, obtained from culture after CMV antigen stimulation. All receptors derive from a human donor in good health (CMV status not recorded). Some clones in this sample may be carry-over from other donors' samples.

This clonotype was seen more than once but under ten times. V is TRBV4-3 and J is TRBJ1-4; D perhaps matches TRBD1 (6 bases). V gave up 0 bases and J gave up 7 bases, with 21 bases separating them. Germline loops: CDR1 LGHNA, CDR2 YSLEER. The CDR3 spans 18 residues. The CDR3 protein is CASSQEEVSRGAFEKLFF. The CDR3 DNA is TGCGCCAGCAGCCAAGAAGAAGTCAGTAGGGGGGCTTTTGAAAAACTGTTTTTT.

The rearrangement links TRBV20-1 to TRBJ2-2; TRBD2 matches at 9 bases. Germline-derived CDR1 and CDR2 are DFQATT and SNEGSKA (reference sequence). The CDR3 has 16 residues. V lost 3 bases and J lost 6; bases outside the gene matches: 11. The CDR3 spells CSARRIAGGPSGELFF. The CDR3 nucleotides are TGCAGTGCTAGGAGAATCGCGGGAGGGCCCTCCGGGGAGCTGTTTTTT.

The genes are TRBV7-9 and TRBJ1-5, with 10 bases fitting TRBD1. V was clipped by 5 bases and J by 1 base; unmatched bases: 2. From germline, CDR1 is SEHNR and CDR2 FQNEAQ (reference sequence). This CDR3 contains 15 residues. In DNA form, the CDR3 reads TGTGCCAGCAGCGGGACAGGGGCCAGCAATCAGCCCCAGCATTTT. Its protein product is CASSGTGASNQPQHF. The full variable domain, rest sourced from reference TRBV7-9 and TRBJ1-5, is DTGVSQNPRHKITKRGQNVTFRCDPISEHNRLYWYRQTLGQGPEFLTYFQNEAQLEKSRLLSDRFSAERPKGSFSTLEIQRTEQGDSAMYLCASSGTGASNQPQHFGDGTRLSIL.

The chain links TRBV5-4 to TRBJ2-1; D is undetermined. This CDR3 has 15 amino acids. CDR1 SGHNT and CDR2 YYREEE come from the germline V gene (reference sequence). V lost 0 bases, J lost 2 bases, and 9 bases lay in between. This CDR3 is CASSLVSSAYNEQFF. In nucleotides, the CDR3 is TGTGCCAGCAGCTTGGTCTCTAGTGCCTACAATGAGCAGTTCTTC.

This clonotype showed up just a few times. The V and J genes are TRBV7-2 and TRBJ2-3; D is unclear. This CDR3 region has 15 residues. Germline values: CDR1 SGHTA, CDR2 FQGNSA. Trimming pared 1 base from V and 0 bases from J, leaving 8 bases between. The CDR3 reads CASSLETFSTDTQYF. CDR3 DNA sequence: TGTGCCAGCAGCTTAGAAACGTTTAGCACAGATACGCAGTATTTT. The variable domain in full, with the rest retrieved from reference TRBV7-2 and TRBJ2-3, is GAGVSQSPSNKVTEKGKDVELRCDPISGHTALYWYRQSLGQGLEFLIYFQGNSAPDKSGLPSDRFSAERTGGSVSTLTIQRTQQEDSAVYLCASSLETFSTDTQYFGPGTRLTVL.

V usage is TRBV29-1 and J usage is TRBJ1-1; D possibly corresponds to TRBD1 (5 bases). CDR3 size: 12 residues. V shed 3 bases and J shed 6 bases, with 11 bases lying between them. Looked up from germline, CDR1 is SQVTM and CDR2 is ANQGSEA. The chain's CDR3 is CSVEGERAEAFF. The CDR3 region has the DNA TGCAGCGTTGAGGGGGAGAGGGCTGAAGCTTTCTTT.

This clonotype was detected a few times. J is TRBJ2-3 and V is TRBV29-1; 9 bases are a match to TRBD1. There are 13 residues in the CDR3. V shed 7 bases and J 2 bases; nucleotides not matched to a gene: 4. In germline, CDR1 is SQVTM, CDR2 ANQGSEA. The CDR3 sequence: CSARTGVTDTQYF. CDR3 DNA sequence: TGCAGCGCGCGGACAGGGGTCACAGATACGCAGTATTTT.

The chain couples TRBV10-3 to TRBJ2-3, with D tentatively TRBD1 or TRBD2 (6 bases each). Trimming took off 8 bases at V and 2 bases at J, with 17 bases between the two ends. Germline CDR1 ENHRY, CDR2 SYGVKD. The CDR3 is made up of 15 amino acids. CDR3 protein: CAIALAGQFTDTQYF. CDR3 in DNA: TGTGCCATCGCCCTGGCGGGACAATTCACAGATACGCAGTATTTT.

The rearrangement links TRBV29-1 to TRBJ2-5; 9 nucleotides agree with TRBD1. Germline-derived CDR1 and CDR2 are SQVTM and ANQGSEA. The CDR3 has 14 amino acids. V dropped 0 bases and J dropped 4; count of bases not matched to a gene: 3. CDR3 sequence (DNA): TGCAGCGTTGAAGATCAGGACAGGGGAGAGACCCAGTACTTC. Its protein product is CSVEDQDRGETQYF.

The chain combines TRBV7-9 with TRBJ2-5, with D perhaps TRBD1 (6 bases). V lost 4 bases, J lost 4 bases, and 10 bases lay in between. The length of the CDR3 is 13 residues. Germline values: CDR1 SEHNR, CDR2 FQNEAQ (reference sequence). The CDR3 region has the DNA TGTGCCAGCAGCTCAGGGGACGGAGAGACCCAGTACTTC. As protein: CASSSGDGETQYF.

This clonotype was detected a few times. The chain has TRBV20-1 and TRBJ1-4; weak D call: TRBD1 (6 bases). The CDR3 runs 15 residues. Trimming took off 6 bases at V and 5 bases at J, with 19 bases between the two ends. Germline lookup yields CDR1 DFQATT and CDR2 SNEGSKA (reference sequence). Here the CDR3 DNA reads TGCAGTGCGTCGACAGGATCGAGTCACAATGAAAAACTGTTTTTT. This translates into CSASTGSSHNEKLFF.

This clonotype was picked up a small number of times. The chain is built from TRBV24-1 and TRBJ2-2; D is undetermined. CDR1 is KGHDR, CDR2 SFDVKD, per germline. V was trimmed by 6 bases and J by 6 bases, leaving 7 bases between them. This CDR3 has 12 residues. The CDR3: CATSWRAGELFF. CDR3 DNA sequence: TGTGCCACCAGTTGGAGAGCCGGGGAGCTGTTTTTT.

This clonotype was seen more than once but under ten times. V gene TRBV10-3 combines with J gene TRBJ2-1, with TRBD2 matching 13 bases. Germline CDR1 and CDR2: ENHRY and SYGVKD. The length of the CDR3 is 15 residues. V lost 6 bases, J lost 6 bases, and 5 bases stayed unmatched. Here the CDR3 DNA reads TGTGCCATCAGCTGGACTAGCGGGGGTGCCAATGAGCAGTTCTTC. Its translation is CAISWTSGGANEQFF.